The clone carrying this T cell receptor beta chain was recorded a few times. As yet, its antigen is unknown. Inclusion characteristics of ophthalmopathy patients comprised a Clinical Activity Score of at least 3, a NOSPECS grade of at least 4, and duration under 3 months. It was RNA transcripts that yielded the amplified TCR beta CDR3 regions. Initially, a first-round RT-PCR of the TCR CDR3 employed the HTBI primer set. In TCRdb, the multiplex PCR reads were re-called with MiXCR into one record per CDR3 protein. The sample lists 330,000 or so distinct CDR3 sequences; less than 20% were seen once. This specimen belongs to a study of T cells in Graves' hyperthyroidism and ophthalmopathy. Study details: Peripheral blood sampling occurred at initial diagnosis, before any treatment.

Study results and limitations: Among clonotypes expanded in thyroid above 0.001, most were also found in blood.

Trimming at V came to 0 bases and at J to 7 bases, leaving 4 bases not matched to a gene. This CDR3 is 15 amino acids long. Germline CDR1 and CDR2: LGHDT and YNNKEL (reference sequence). The source is a woman aged 40 to 55 with Graves' ophthalmopathy. Sample: blood. The V call is TRBV3-1, the J call TRBJ2-2, with 8 bases fitting TRBD2. The CDR3, as DNA: TGTGCCAGCAGCCAAGATAGCGGGGTGATCGGGGAGCTGTTTTTT. Its translation is CASSQDSGVIGELFF.